Listed below are T cell receptor beta chains from one sample, sequenced in a study of persistence of HIV-infected CD4 T cells. Antigen specificity for these receptors is unknown. Assay used: immunoSEQ multiplex PCR; TCRdb lists only in-frame clones, some missing. The repertoire consists of more than 30,000 clones, with less than 90% occurring once and the leading ten covering less than 2%. The sequences come from CD4+ T cells sorted from PBMCs after approximately 19-hour stimulation, collected from a patient who received antiretroviral therapy. All receptors come from an adult man with HIV who was CMV-seropositive. CDR3s include the opening cysteine and the closing phenylalanine or tryptophan. The order of the fields is J gene, V gene, D gene, clone size, CDR3 DNA, CDR3 protein. D genes are given only for firm matches. Expanded clones get a size class; other rows say once, few or many, or leave the size out.

TRBJ1-1	TRBV6-5	NA	once	TGTGCCAGCAGTTACTCGGGAGGGAGGAGAGAAGCTTTCTTT	CASSYSGGRREAFF
TRBJ1-1	TRBV6-5	TRBD1	NA	TGTGCCAGCAGTCCGAGGACAGGGGGCAACACTGAAGCTTTCTTT	CASSPRTGGNTEAFF
TRBJ1-1	TRBV24-1	NA	NA	TGTGCCACCCCGGTTGGTGGGGGAAACACTGAAGCTTTCTTT	CATPVGGGNTEAFF
TRBJ2-4	TRBV7-2	TRBD1	NA	TGTGCCAGCAGCCGCGGACAGGGGCTAAACATTCAGTACTTC	CASSRGQGLNIQYF
TRBJ1-1	TRBV29-1	NA	few	TGCAGCGTTGGTAAGGGGGTGACTGAAGCTTTCTTT	CSVGKGVTEAFF
TRBJ2-1	TRBV15	NA	NA	TGTGCCACCAGCAGAGACAAAAGCAGCTCCTACAATGAGCAGTTCTTC	CATSRDKSSSYNEQFF
TRBJ2-7	TRBV6-6	TRBD2	NA	TGTGCCAGCAGCTCGACTAGCGGGGTTCCCTACGAGCAGTACTTC	CASSSTSGVPYEQYF
TRBJ2-7	TRBV6-6	NA	NA	TGTGCCAGCAGTCGGGGGACCATTACAGGGGAGGGGAGGTACGAGCAGTACTTC	CASSRGTITGEGRYEQYF
TRBJ2-7	TRBV2	NA	NA	TGTGCCAGCAGTGAGGGGGTTGGCGAGCAGTACTTC	CASSEGVGEQYF
TRBJ1-2	TRBV5-5	NA	once	TGTGCCAGCAGCTTGGAAGGGACAAGCGCTTTTGGCTACACCTTC	CASSLEGTSAFGYTF
TRBJ1-2	TRBV28	NA	NA	TGTGCCAGCAGTTTAGTCCTCCCTGCTGGTGGCTACACCTTC	CASSLVLPAGGYTF
TRBJ1-2	TRBV19	TRBD1	NA	TGTGCCAGTAGTTTGGTCAGGGGGCAGAGTGGCTACACCTTC	CASSLVRGQSGYTF
TRBJ2-7	TRBV7-2	TRBD2	NA	TGTGCCAGCAGCTTAGTTGGTACTGGACTAGCGGGGGGCCTTTACGAGCAGTACTTC	CASSLVGTGLAGGLYEQYF
TRBJ1-3	TRBV7-9	TRBD1	NA	TGTGCCAGCAGCTCCACTGGACAGGGGGCAGCTGGAAACACCATATATTTT	CASSSTGQGAAGNTIYF
TRBJ2-6	TRBV2	NA	NA	TGTGCCAGCACCGTCCAGGAGACAGCCGTCTCTGGGGCCAACGTCCTGACTTTC	CASTVQETAVSGANVLTF
TRBJ1-2	TRBV9	TRBD1	NA	TGTGCCAGCAGCCGGGGACAGGGGACGGGCAACTATGGCTACACCTTC	CASSRGQGTGNYGYTF
TRBJ1-1	TRBV6-5	TRBD1	NA	TGTGCCAGCAAGTCAGGGGGGCCTCTGAACACTGAAGCTTTCTTT	CASKSGGPLNTEAFF
TRBJ2-2	TRBV24-1	NA	NA	TGTGCCACCAGTGAGCCGGACAGCAAGAACACCGGGGAGCTGTTTTTT	CATSEPDSKNTGELFF
TRBJ2-2	TRBV25-1	NA	NA	TGTGCCAGCAGTGGTCTGCGGGGTTACACCGGGGAGCTGTTTTTT	CASSGLRGYTGELFF
TRBJ2-7	TRBV6-6	NA	NA	TGTGCCAGCAGTTACTCGGGCTACTACGAGCAGTATTTC	CASSYSGYYEQYF
TRBJ1-3	TRBV5-6	TRBD1	NA	TGTGCCAGCAGCTTTTTCGGGACAGATGATGGAAACACCATATATTTT	CASSFFGTDDGNTIYF
TRBJ1-1	TRBV5-1	NA	once	TGCGCCAGCAGCTTGTGGGACAAGAACACTGAAGCTTTCTTT	CASSLWDKNTEAFF
TRBJ2-7	TRBV3-1/TRBV3-2	NA	NA	TGTGCCAGCAGCCAAGTTAACAACGAGCAGTACTTC	CASSQVNNEQYF
TRBJ1-4	TRBV18	NA	NA	TGTGCCAGCTCACCCCGACAGGCCGCTTTACTCTCAACTAATGAAAAACTGTTTTTT	CASSPRQAALLSTNEKLFF
TRBJ2-3	TRBV7-6	NA	once	TGTGCCAGCAGCTTAGGCGGGGCTAGCACAGATACGCAGTATTTT	CASSLGGASTDTQYF
TRBJ2-7	TRBV5-5	NA	NA	TGTGCCAGCAGCTTACGTTGGCAGAGGGACTACGAGCAGTACTTC	CASSLRWQRDYEQYF
TRBJ1-6	TRBV3-1/TRBV3-2	NA	once	TGTGCCAGCAGCCAAGTCCGCAATTCACCCCTCCACTTT	CASSQVRNSPLHF
TRBJ2-1	TRBV24-1	NA	NA	TGTGCCACCAGTGATTCCCGCTGGGGGGTCTCCTACAATGAGCAGTTCTTC	CATSDSRWGVSYNEQFF
TRBJ1-5	TRBV19	TRBD1	NA	TGTGCCAGCAGACAGGGGGCGCAGCCCCAGCATTTT	CASRQGAQPQHF
TRBJ2-7	TRBV6-5	TRBD1	NA	TGTGCCAGCAGTTACTCGACAGGGACGACCTACGAGCAGTACTTC	CASSYSTGTTYEQYF
TRBJ1-2	TRBV7-9	NA	NA	TGTGCCAGCAGCTTCCTATGGACAGACCTGAGGAGCTACACCTTC	CASSFLWTDLRSYTF
TRBJ2-5	TRBV6-1	TRBD1	NA	TGTGCCAGCAGTGAAGCGCGATATCGTGGGACAGGGGGAAGACAAGAGACCCAGTACTTC	CASSEARYRGTGGRQETQYF
TRBJ2-3	TRBV5-5	NA	NA	TGTGCCAGCAGCCTGGCGCCCGAAGATACGCAGTATTTT	CASSLAPEDTQYF
TRBJ2-3	TRBV28	NA	NA	TGTGCCAGCCACAGCTACTCAGATACGCAGTATTTT	CASHSYSDTQYF
TRBJ2-3	TRBV6-6	NA	once	TGTGCCAGCTCCGCGGGTGGGGGTTTAGGGGATACGCAGTATTTT	CASSAGGGLGDTQYF
TRBJ2-7	TRBV24-1	NA	NA	TGTGCCACCAGTGCCTACGAGACAGGCAGATACGAGCAGTACTTC	CATSAYETGRYEQYF
TRBJ1-1	TRBV5-1	NA	NA	TGCGCCAGCAGCTTGGGTGACGGGTCGGGAGCTTTCTTT	CASSLGDGSGAFF
TRBJ1-5	TRBV6-2/TRBV6-3	TRBD1	NA	TGTGCCAGCAGTCTGGAACAGGGGGTTCAGTTTAGCAATCAGCCCCAGCATTTT	CASSLEQGVQFSNQPQHF
TRBJ1-5	TRBV10-3	NA	NA	TGTGCCATCAGTGAAACCCGGACCAATCAGCCCCAGCATTTT	CAISETRTNQPQHF
TRBJ2-3	TRBV5-1	NA	NA	TGCGCCAGCAGCTTGGGAGGGGTCACAGATACGCAGTATTTT	CASSLGGVTDTQYF
TRBJ2-6	TRBV5-5	NA	few	TGTGCCAGCAGCTTGGGAGGGACTGGGGCCAACGTCCTGACTTTC	CASSLGGTGANVLTF
TRBJ2-5	TRBV28	NA	NA	TGTGCCAGCAGTGGGGAGACCCAGTACTTC	CASSGETQYF
TRBJ1-2	TRBV3-1/TRBV3-2	NA	NA	TGTGCCAGCAGCCAACGGGGGCGAAGTTATGGCTACACCTTC	CASSQRGRSYGYTF
TRBJ1-1	TRBV9	NA	NA	TGTGCCAGCAGCCCTTCCCCGGAGAACACTGAAGCTTTCTTT	CASSPSPENTEAFF
TRBJ1-5	TRBV3-1/TRBV3-2	TRBD1	NA	TGTGCCAGCAGCCAAACCGGGACAGTTGGCAATCAGCCCCAGCATTTT	CASSQTGTVGNQPQHF
TRBJ1-2	TRBV19	NA	NA	TGTGCCAGTCATCCCCTTAGTGGCTATGGCTACACCTTC	CASHPLSGYGYTF
TRBJ1-2	TRBV3-1/TRBV3-2	TRBD1	NA	TGTGCCAGCAGCCGACAGGGGGCGTCTCTCTATGGCTACACCTTC	CASSRQGASLYGYTF
TRBJ2-2	TRBV19	NA	NA	TGTGCCAGTAGGGAATTCAGTGACACCGGGGAGCTGTTTTTT	CASREFSDTGELFF
TRBJ1-5	TRBV19	NA	NA	TGTGCCAGTAGTATGTTACAGGCCGGTAATCAGCCCCAGCATTTT	CASSMLQAGNQPQHF
TRBJ1-6	TRBV28	TRBD1	NA	TGTGCCAGCAGTTTCAAAGGACAGGGTGGATCACCCCTCCACTTT	CASSFKGQGGSPLHF